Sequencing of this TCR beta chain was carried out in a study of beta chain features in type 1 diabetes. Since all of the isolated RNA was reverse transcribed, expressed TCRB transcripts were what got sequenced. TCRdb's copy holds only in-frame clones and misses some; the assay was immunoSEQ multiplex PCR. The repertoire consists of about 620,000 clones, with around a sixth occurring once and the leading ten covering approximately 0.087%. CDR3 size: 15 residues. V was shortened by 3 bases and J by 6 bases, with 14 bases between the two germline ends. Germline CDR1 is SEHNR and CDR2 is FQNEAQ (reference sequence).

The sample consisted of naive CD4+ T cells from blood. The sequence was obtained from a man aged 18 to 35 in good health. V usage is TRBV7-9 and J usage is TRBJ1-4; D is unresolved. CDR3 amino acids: CASSLPPLVDEKLFF. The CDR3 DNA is TGTGCCAGCAGCTTGCCCCCGTTGGTTGATGAAAAACTGTTTTTT.